This T cell receptor (beta chain) comes out of a study of T cell responses to AZD1222 COVID-19 vaccine. Study-level background: Second-dose schedules of about 4 or about 12 weeks were combined.

Remarks on this clone: Its cognate antigen is unknown.

Repertoires were generated with immunoSEQ multiplex PCR, while TCRdb's copy carries only in-frame clones and drops some. This sample has approximately 170,000 clones, with over 75% found just once. Notes on the study in general: Only six people who got AZD1222 tested seropositive at baseline.

The CDR3 length is 15 residues. Trimming pared 1 base from V and 5 bases from J, leaving 14 bases between. Germline V gene sequence: CDR1 LNHDA, CDR2 SQIVND (reference sequence). The clonotype comes from an adult in good health. Sample: peripheral blood, taken on day 0 of AZD1222 vaccination. The V call is TRBV19, the J call TRBJ1-1; D is undetermined. CDR3 DNA: TGTGCCAGTAGTATAGTGGCAGGCGGGCGGACTGAAGCTTTCTTT. This sequence encodes CASSIVAGGRTEAFF. Complete variable domain (other parts from reference TRBV19 and TRBJ1-1): DGGITQSPKYLFRKEGQNVTLSCEQNLNHDAMYWYRQDPGQGLRLIYYSQIVNDFQKGDIAEGYSVSREKKESFPLTVTSAQKNPTAFYLCASSIVAGGRTEAFFGQGTRLTVV.